This is a list of T cell receptor beta chains from one sample in a study of CD8 T cells in ankylosing spondylitis. TCRdb processed the 5' RACE reads anew with MiXCR; each CDR3 protein has one entry. The sample records over 700,000 distinct CDR3 sequences, under 20% being singletons. The material sequenced was blood, either unsorted or a sorted T cell fraction (not recorded which). These receptors came from a male donor with ankylosing spondylitis. The CDR3 runs from the conserved cysteine through the conserved F or W. Each record gives: J gene, D gene, V gene, clone size, CDR3 DNA, CDR3 protein. The D gene is left open where the match is weak. Clone size is shown for a subset of rows, as once, few, many or a class of expanded clone.

J gene: TRBJ2-2; D gene: TRBD1; V gene: TRBV12-3/TRBV12-4; clone size: few; CDR3 DNA: TGTGCCAGCAGATGGACAGGCACCGGGGAGCTGTTTTTT; CDR3 protein: CASRWTGTGELFF
J gene: TRBJ2-7; D gene: TRBD2; V gene: TRBV18; clone size: few; CDR3 DNA: TGTGCCAGCTCAGAACAGGTTTCTAGCGGGAGCTACGAGCAGTACTTC; CDR3 protein: CASSEQVSSGSYEQYF
J gene: TRBJ2-2; D gene: TRBD1; V gene: TRBV12-3/TRBV12-4; clone size: .; CDR3 DNA: TGTGCCAGCAGCTCCCGCCCGGGACAGGGTATGCCCAGCACCGGGGAGCTGTTTTTT; CDR3 protein: CASSSRPGQGMPSTGELFF
J gene: TRBJ2-3; D gene: TRBD2; V gene: TRBV5-1; clone size: .; CDR3 DNA: TGCGCCAGCAGCTTGAGAGGCGGGAGGGCAGATACGCAGTATTTT; CDR3 protein: CASSLRGGRADTQYF
J gene: TRBJ1-1; D gene: .; V gene: TRBV25-1; clone size: few; CDR3 DNA: TGTGCCAGCAGAAGTACAGACTACACTGAAGCTTTCTTT; CDR3 protein: CASRSTDYTEAFF
J gene: TRBJ1-2; D gene: .; V gene: TRBV3-1; clone size: .; CDR3 DNA: TGTGCCAGCAGCCAATCCATAACCCCACCCCATGGCTACACCTTC; CDR3 protein: CASSQSITPPHGYTF
J gene: TRBJ1-5; D gene: .; V gene: TRBV10-3; clone size: few; CDR3 DNA: TGTGCCATCAGCTTGGAGGGCAATCAGCCCCAGCATTTT; CDR3 protein: CAISLEGNQPQHF
J gene: TRBJ1-5; D gene: .; V gene: TRBV4-2; clone size: many; CDR3 DNA: TGTGCCAGCAGCCAAGAGTTGGGGAATAGCAATCAGCCCCAGCATTTT; CDR3 protein: CASSQELGNSNQPQHF
J gene: TRBJ2-2; D gene: TRBD2; V gene: TRBV29-1; clone size: .; CDR3 DNA: TGCAGCGTTGAAGGGACGGGGGGGGCGAACACCGGGGAGCTGTTTTTT; CDR3 protein: CSVEGTGGANTGELFF
J gene: TRBJ2-3; D gene: TRBD1; V gene: TRBV12-3/TRBV12-4; clone size: few; CDR3 DNA: TGTGCCAGCAGTTTCGGACAGGGGTCGGCAGATACGCAGTATTTT; CDR3 protein: CASSFGQGSADTQYF
J gene: TRBJ2-3; D gene: .; V gene: TRBV28; clone size: few; CDR3 DNA: TGTGCCAGCGGGCTCCGACGTGAGGGAGATACGCAGTATTTT; CDR3 protein: CASGLRREGDTQYF
J gene: TRBJ2-5; D gene: .; V gene: TRBV12-5; clone size: .; CDR3 DNA: TGTGCTAGTGGTTTTGAGGAGACCCAGTACTTC; CDR3 protein: CASGFEETQYF
J gene: TRBJ1-1; D gene: .; V gene: TRBV5-1; clone size: .; CDR3 DNA: TGCGCCAGCAGCTTGGCGACAGGCCCCAGGCTCACTGAAGCTTTCTTT; CDR3 protein: CASSLATGPRLTEAFF
J gene: TRBJ1-4; D gene: TRBD1; V gene: TRBV6-5; clone size: few; CDR3 DNA: TGTGCCAGCAGTTACAAGGCAGGGGGCGTGACTAATGAAAAACTGTTTTTT; CDR3 protein: CASSYKAGGVTNEKLFF
J gene: TRBJ2-1; D gene: TRBD2; V gene: TRBV20-1; clone size: few; CDR3 DNA: TGCAGTGCTTTCCCCGAGCGGGGGGGTTACAATGAGCAGTTCTTC; CDR3 protein: CSAFPERGGYNEQFF
J gene: TRBJ2-7; D gene: .; V gene: TRBV6-1; clone size: .; CDR3 DNA: TGTGCCAGCAGATCGAAGCAGGTATCCTACGAGCAGTACTTC; CDR3 protein: CASRSKQVSYEQYF
J gene: TRBJ2-1; D gene: .; V gene: TRBV27; clone size: .; CDR3 DNA: TGTGCCAGCACTAACGCAGGGTCCGGGAGCTCCTACAATGAGCAGTTCTTC; CDR3 protein: CASTNAGSGSSYNEQFF
J gene: TRBJ1-2; D gene: TRBD1; V gene: TRBV7-9; clone size: few; CDR3 DNA: TGTGCCAGCAGCTCCGGGGACAGGGAGAACTATGGCTACACCTTC; CDR3 protein: CASSSGDRENYGYTF
J gene: TRBJ2-3; D gene: .; V gene: TRBV12-3/TRBV12-4; clone size: few; CDR3 DNA: TGTGCCAGCAGTCGGGAGCGGACGGATACGCAGTATTTT; CDR3 protein: CASSRERTDTQYF